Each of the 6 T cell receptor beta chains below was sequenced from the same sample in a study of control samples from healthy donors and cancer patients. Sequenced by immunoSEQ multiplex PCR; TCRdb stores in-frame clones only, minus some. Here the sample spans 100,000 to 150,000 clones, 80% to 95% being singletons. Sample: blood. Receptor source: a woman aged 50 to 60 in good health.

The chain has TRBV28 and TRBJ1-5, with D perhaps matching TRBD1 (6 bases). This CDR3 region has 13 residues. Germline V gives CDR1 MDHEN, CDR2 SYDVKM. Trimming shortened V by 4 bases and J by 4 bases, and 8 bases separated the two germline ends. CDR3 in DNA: TGTGCCAGCAGTTCACAGGGTAATCAGCCCCAGCATTTT. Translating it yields CASSSQGNQPQHF.

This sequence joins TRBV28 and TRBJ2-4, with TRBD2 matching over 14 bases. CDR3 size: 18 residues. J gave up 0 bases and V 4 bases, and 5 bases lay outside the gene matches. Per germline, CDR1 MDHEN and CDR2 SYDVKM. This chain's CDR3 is CASSSRLAGGLAKNIQYF. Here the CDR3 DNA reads TGTGCCAGCAGTTCCAGACTAGCGGGAGGGTTAGCCAAAAACATTCAGTACTTC.

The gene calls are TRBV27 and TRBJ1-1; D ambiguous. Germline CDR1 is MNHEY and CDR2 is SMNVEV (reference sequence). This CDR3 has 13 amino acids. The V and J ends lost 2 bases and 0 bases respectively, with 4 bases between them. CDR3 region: CASSLTLNTEAFF. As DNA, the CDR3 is TGTGCCAGCAGTTTAACACTGAACACTGAAGCTTTCTTT.

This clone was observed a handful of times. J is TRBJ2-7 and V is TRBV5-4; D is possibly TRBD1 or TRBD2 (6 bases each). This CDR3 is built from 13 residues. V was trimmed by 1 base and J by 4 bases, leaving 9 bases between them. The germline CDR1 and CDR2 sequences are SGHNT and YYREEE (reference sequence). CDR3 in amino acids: CASSLKGGYEQYF. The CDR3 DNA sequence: TGTGCCAGCAGCTTGAAAGGGGGGTACGAGCAGTACTTC.

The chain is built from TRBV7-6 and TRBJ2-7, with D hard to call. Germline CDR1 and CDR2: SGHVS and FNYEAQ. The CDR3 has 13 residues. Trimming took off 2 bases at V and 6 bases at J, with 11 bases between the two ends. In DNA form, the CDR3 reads TGTGCCAGCAGCTTAATTGTGCAGGCCGAGCAGTACTTC. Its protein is CASSLIVQAEQYF. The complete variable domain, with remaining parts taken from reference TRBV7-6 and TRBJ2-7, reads GAGVSQSPRYKVTKRGQDVALRCDPISGHVSLYWYRQALGQGPEFLTYFNYEAQQDKSGLPNDRFSAERPEGSISTLTIQRTEQRDSAMYRCASSLIVQAEQYFGPGTRLTVT.

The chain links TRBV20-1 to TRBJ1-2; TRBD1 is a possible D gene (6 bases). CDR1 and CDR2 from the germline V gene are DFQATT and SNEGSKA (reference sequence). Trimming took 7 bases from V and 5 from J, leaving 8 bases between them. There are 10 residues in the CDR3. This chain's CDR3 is CSGRGYGYTF. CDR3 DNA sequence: TGCAGTGGCAGGGGTTATGGCTACACCTTC.